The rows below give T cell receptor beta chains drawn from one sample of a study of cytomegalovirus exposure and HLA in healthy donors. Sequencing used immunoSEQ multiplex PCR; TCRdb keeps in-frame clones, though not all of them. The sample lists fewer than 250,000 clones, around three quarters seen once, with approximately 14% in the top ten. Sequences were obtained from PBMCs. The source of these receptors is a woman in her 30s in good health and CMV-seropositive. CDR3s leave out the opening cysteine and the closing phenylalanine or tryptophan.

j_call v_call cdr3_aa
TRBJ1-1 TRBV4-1 ASSEDGTGKGTEAF
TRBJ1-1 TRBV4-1 ASSQDDRDGPNTEAF
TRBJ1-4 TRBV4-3 ASSQYGQGWEKLF
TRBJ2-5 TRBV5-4 ASSIDQETQY
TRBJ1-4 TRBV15 ATSSRGREEKLF
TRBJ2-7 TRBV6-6 ASGGVVYEQY
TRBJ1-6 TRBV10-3 AISEGGNSPLH
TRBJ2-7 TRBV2 ASSESPGDSYEQY
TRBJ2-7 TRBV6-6 ASSYSTGGSDEQY
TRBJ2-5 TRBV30 AWRFQGSETQY
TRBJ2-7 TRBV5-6 ASSLDGDSYEQY
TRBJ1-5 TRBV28 ASRDGSLRQPQH
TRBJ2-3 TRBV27 ASSRDRVTDTQY
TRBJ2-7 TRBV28 ASSPLAGGPGEQY
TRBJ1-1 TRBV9 ASSSTWIQGTEAF
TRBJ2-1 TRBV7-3 ASSLIGQGEGNEQF
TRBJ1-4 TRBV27 ASRSRTAPNEKLF
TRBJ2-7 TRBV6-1 ASSVSNYEQY
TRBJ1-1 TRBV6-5 ASSYLGGNTEAF
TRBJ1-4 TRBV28 ASSLISGQGPNEKLF
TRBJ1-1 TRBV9 ASSGSGESPNTEAF
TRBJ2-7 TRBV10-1 ASSETLNREQY
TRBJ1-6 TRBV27 ASSLARGPRSPLH
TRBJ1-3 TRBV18 ASSSTGEAGNTIY
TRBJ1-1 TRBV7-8 ASSLGGKEAF
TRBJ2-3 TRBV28 AGGTSGLQGTQY
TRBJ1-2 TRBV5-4 ASSFAKGDYGYT